The source of this T cell receptor beta chain is a study of spatial heterogeneity in lung cancer (dated by TCRdb to the late 2010s). With respect to the entire study: Beta-chain transcripts were consistently detected in greater numbers than alpha-chain transcripts, which likely reflects a higher abundance of beta-chain transcripts. TCR transcript counts in tumor regions correlated strongly with a T cell transcriptional module score from matched bulk RNA-seq. In the raw uncorrected reads, each unique combination of TCR and UMI appeared more than ten times on average. In non-small cell lung cancer, the study made a quantitative comparison of TCR alpha and beta repertoires among multiple tumor regions, matched nontumor lung and blood. The study linked features of the TCR repertoire to counts of nonsynonymous mutations, which were determined by whole-exome sequencing of tumor tissue. At surgery, both alpha and beta chains were TCR-sequenced in about 200 tumor regions, about 64 matched nontumor lung samples and over 50 PBMC samples. The investigation overall reported the following: Estimated TCR-seq coverage of tumor T cells was only 5.5% to 8% for alpha chains and 13% for beta chains. The tumor nonsynonymous mutation count correlated with the number of expanded alpha and beta TCRs within the tumor. Counts of ubiquitous and regional expanded TCRs correlated with counts of ubiquitous and regional nonsynonymous mutations, respectively. Confirming at a functional level the hypothesis that regional TCRs recognize regional mutations was considered to require additional single-cell paired TCR alpha and beta sequencing.

The CDR3 spans 16 residues, from the cysteine through the phenylalanine. The kept DNA is CDR3 alone, 48 bases in frame from the first base. CDR1 and CDR2 were assigned from the germline V gene as MNHEY and SVGAGI. Trimming removed 0 bases from V and 4 bases from J, leaving 12 bases between the germline ends. This clonotype was seen repeatedly, ten times or more. Its antigen is currently not known. Base quality data are lacking; no much larger clone is found one base away. The time point label for this specimen denotes: sample taken at primary tumor resection. The donors were around 69 patients from the lung TRACERx cohort who had early-stage, untreated non-small cell lung cancer. Without any cell sorting, TCR sequencing was performed on whole RNA extracted either from tumor and nontumor lung tissue or from cryopreserved PBMC samples. Only patients with enough RNA available from two or more tumor regions were chosen for TCR sequencing. Before being selected, tumor and adjacent nontumor lung specimens were reviewed by a lung pathologist.

The library was made by 5' RACE. The reads were generated on a NextSeq 500. In the TCR library protocol, a unique molecular identifier was attached to each TCR cDNA molecule so that PCR and sequencing errors could be corrected. On the authors' methods: Decombinator tools were used for TCR identification, UMI-based error correction and CDR3 extraction. TCRs above a frequency of 2 per 1,000, corresponding to the top 1% of the tumor frequency distribution, were defined as expanded. Expanded tumor TCRs were classed as regional if statistically deemed absent (corrected P<0.05) from at least one tumor region, otherwise ubiquitous. Renyi diversity was computed with the R vegan package after each repertoire had been subsampled 100 times to 5,000 TCRs. To build CDR3 similarity networks, amino acid triplet string-kernel similarity was used, and CDR3s were connected when their pairwise similarity was above 0.82. TCRdb trimmed the raw reads at Q25, called clones with MiXCR and kept productive beta chains. For every CDR3 protein sequence, its rows merge into one entry that carries the most common genes and DNA. What appears here as the V and J calls and clone size reflects TCRdb's work, not the paper's. Present in this sample are about 22,000 distinct CDR3 sequences, under 3.5% of which were seen just once. The ten largest clonotypes hold roughly 7.2% of the sample.

Rearrangement joined TRBV6-5 to TRBJ2-2; the D segment might be TRBD1 or TRBD2, since each matches 6 bases. This receptor was taken from a male donor with early-stage non-small cell lung cancer. Specimen: lung tumor tissue, collected at surgery. The CDR3 sequence is CASSYSSGASTGELFF. The DNA sequence is TGTGCCAGCAGTTACTCGTCGGGGGCTAGCACCGGGGAGCTGTTTTTT.